This T cell receptor beta chain was observed in a study of blood T cell repertoires in COVID-19. Germline CDR1 LGHNA, CDR2 YSLEER. The ends lost 0 bases at V and 0 bases at J; junction bases unmatched: 9. This CDR3 has 19 residues. TCRdb's copy holds only in-frame clones and misses some; the assay was immunoSEQ multiplex PCR. The repertoire holds tens of thousands of clones, with approximately 84% as singletons. The TCR sequence derives from a woman in her seventies in a cohort sampled during active COVID-19. Sequenced input: peripheral blood. The chain employs TRBV4-3 and TRBJ2-4; TRBD2 matches 9 bases. The CDR3 DNA is TGCGCCAGCAGCCAAGACGCCGGGACTAGCAGACTAGCCAAAAACATTCAGTACTTC. This sequence encodes CASSQDAGTSRLAKNIQYF.